These T cell receptor beta chains were read from a single sample in a study of T cells expressing NK-cell markers. Reprocessing the 5' RACE reads, TCRdb reports a single entry for every CDR3 protein and omits DNA. This listing includes 300,000 to 450,000 distinct CDR3 sequences. The sample was blood T cells: a sorted CD56 or NKG2C T cell subset, CD4+ or CD8+ T cells, or bulk PBMC T cells (not recorded which). These receptors were taken from a man aged 18-70 years in good health. CDR3s include the opening cysteine and the closing phenylalanine or tryptophan.

V	J	CDR3
TRBV12-3/TRBV12-4	TRBJ2-1	CASSFPGLETNEQFF
TRBV20-1	TRBJ2-7	CSATPSYRTSGEYEQYF
TRBV29-1	TRBJ2-5	CSVDRSGARETQYF
TRBV6-1	TRBJ2-3	CASRRNRQEGTDTQYF
TRBV7-2	TRBJ2-7	CASSLAVRYYEQYF
TRBV20-1	TRBJ2-5	CSAAPQFGGVRETQYF
TRBV4-1	TRBJ2-3	CASSQTTSGGTDTQYF
TRBV5-1	TRBJ1-3	CASSLPDGAGNTIYF
TRBV29-1	TRBJ2-1	CSTRGAGGPNNEQFF
TRBV19	TRBJ2-5	CASTGEWKETQYF
TRBV7-9	TRBJ2-1	CASSSDPYNEQFF
TRBV15	TRBJ2-3	CATSRAGSLTDTQYF
TRBV20-1	TRBJ1-4	CSARDRGNEKLFF
TRBV12-3/TRBV12-4	TRBJ2-5	CASSSSFRQGGPETQYF
TRBV6-1	TRBJ2-1	CASSEGVVSSYNEQFF